The rows below give T cell receptor beta chains drawn from one sample of a study of regulatory T cells in long-lasting Graves disease. Each CDR3 protein gets one entry after TCRdb re-called the multiplex PCR reads with MiXCR. The sample holds hundreds of thousands of distinct CDR3 sequences; around 20% are singletons and the top ten take less than 35%. The sequences come from peripheral blood mononuclear cells (PBMCs), collected when the disease was refractory, from a patient treated with antithyroid drugs. These receptor sequences come from a female donor with Graves disease. Both conserved end residues are part of each CDR3. D genes are given only for firm matches. Expanded clones get a size class; other rows say once, few or many, or leave the size out.

>few|TRBD2|TRBJ2-7|TRBV27
CASSLTASGAYEQYF
TGTGCCAGCAGTTTAACGGCTAGCGGAGCCTACGAGCAGTACTTC
>few|NA|TRBJ1-4|TRBV4-1
CASSRRDQRGGGINEKLFF
TGCGCCAGCAGCCGACGGGACCAGAGGGGGGGGGGGATTAATGAAAAACTGTTTTTT
>many|NA|TRBJ1-1|TRBV28
CASSTTGQCAFF
TGTGCCAGCAGTACCACAGGGCAGTGTGCTTTCTTT
>NA|TRBD2|TRBJ2-4|TRBV24-1
CAAGGVGNAKNIQYF
TGTGCCGCCGGGGGGGTTGGGAACGCCAAAAACATTCAGTACTTC
>many|NA|TRBJ2-7|TRBV7-8
CASSTGGPYEQYF
TGTGCCAGCAGCACCGGGGGGCCGTACGAGCAGTACTTC
>few|NA|TRBJ2-7|TRBV27
CASSPGANHEQYF
TGTGCCAGCAGTCCCGGGGCCAACCACGAGCAGTACTTC
>many|NA|TRBJ1-1|TRBV20-1
CSARRTVTEAFF
TGCAGTGCTAGGAGGACAGTAACTGAAGCTTTCTTT
>few|TRBD1|TRBJ1-4|TRBV19
CASPPLLRQGDNEKLFF
TGTGCCAGTCCTCCCCTTTTGAGACAGGGGGATAATGAAAAACTGTTTTTT
>many|TRBD2|TRBJ2-7|TRBV20-1
CSAPRTSGSPYEQYF
TGCAGTGCCCCTAGGACTAGCGGGAGCCCCTACGAGCAGTACTTC
>NA|NA|TRBJ1-5|TRBV6-2/TRBV6-3
CASSYVAGQGVGNQPQHF
TGTGCCAGCAGTTACGTGGCAGGTCAAGGAGTAGGCAATCAGCCCCAGCATTTT
>many|NA|TRBJ2-2|TRBV27
CASSLQANTGELFF
TGTGCCAGCAGTTTACAGGCGAACACCGGGGAGCTGTTTTTT
>NA|NA|TRBJ2-7|TRBV10-2
CASSVDRKYEQYF
TGCGCCAGCAGTGTCGACAGAAAGTACGAGCAGTACTTC
>many|NA|TRBJ1-2|TRBV27
CASSLRGGYGYTF
TGTGCCAGCAGTTTACGGGGAGGCTATGGCTACACCTTC
>many|NA|TRBJ2-2|TRBV3-1
CASRRNTGELFF
TGTGCCAGCAGACGGAACACCGGGGAGCTGTTTTTT
>few|TRBD1|TRBJ2-3|TRBV24-1
CATSQQGEADTQYF
TGTGCCACCAGTCAACAGGGGGAGGCAGATACGCAGTATTTT
>many|TRBD1|TRBJ1-6|TRBV28
CASSSQGRWTYNSPLHF
TGTGCCAGCAGTTCACAGGGGAGGTGGACCTATAATTCACCCCTCCACTTT
>few|NA|TRBJ1-5|TRBV18
CASSPRRDSNQPQHF
TGTGCCAGCTCACCACGGAGGGATAGCAATCAGCCCCAGCATTTT
>NA|TRBD1|TRBJ1-5|TRBV20-1
CSANRDRLFSNQPQHF
TGCAGTGCGAACCGGGACAGGTTATTTAGCAATCAGCCCCAGCATTTT
>many|NA|TRBJ2-6|TRBV12-3/TRBV12-4
CASSSPGANVLTF
TGTGCCAGCAGTTCCCCTGGGGCCAACGTCCTGACTTTC
>many|NA|TRBJ2-7|TRBV28
CASSYAGSTYEQYF
TGTGCCAGCAGTTATGCAGGGTCGACCTACGAGCAGTACTTC
>many|TRBD1|TRBJ1-4|TRBV12-3/TRBV12-4
CASSLGDRGYGEKLFF
TGTGCCAGCAGTTTAGGGGACAGGGGGTATGGTGAAAAACTGTTTTTT
>few|TRBD1|TRBJ1-6|TRBV30
CAWSQGASSPLHF
TGTGCCTGGAGTCAGGGGGCAAGTTCACCCCTCCACTTT
>many|NA|TRBJ2-5|TRBV12-3/TRBV12-4
CASSLAVQQETQYF
TGTGCCAGCAGTTTGGCGGTCCAACAAGAGACCCAGTACTTC
>NA|NA|TRBJ1-4|TRBV5-1
CASILAGGRNEKLFF
TGCGCCAGCATCTTGGCCGGTGGAAGGAATGAAAAACTGTTTTTT
>many|TRBD1|TRBJ1-3|TRBV3-1
CASSWTGGGRNTIYF
TGTGCCAGCAGCTGGACAGGGGGCGGAAGAAACACCATATATTTT
>many|NA|TRBJ1-6|TRBV2
CASGGQRGNNSPLHF
TGTGCCAGCGGCGGACAGAGGGGTAATAATTCACCCCTCCACTTT
>few|NA|TRBJ2-3|TRBV6-1
CASKGRTSTDTQYF
TGTGCCAGCAAGGGAAGGACTAGCACAGATACGCAGTATTTT
>few|NA|TRBJ2-1|TRBV11-2
CASSLDIAIHEQFF
TGTGCCAGCAGCTTAGATATAGCGATCCATGAGCAGTTCTTC
>many|TRBD1|TRBJ1-5|TRBV30
CACQGGMNQPQHF
TGTGCCTGCCAGGGGGGGATGAATCAGCCCCAGCATTTT
>many|TRBD2|TRBJ2-7|TRBV28
CASSLPLAGVTPYEQYF
TGTGCCAGCAGTCTACCCCTAGCGGGAGTCACACCCTACGAGCAGTACTTC
>many|NA|TRBJ1-6|TRBV11-1
CASSFGQLNSPLHF
TGTGCCAGCAGCTTTGGGCAGCTAAATTCACCCCTCCACTTT
>few|NA|TRBJ2-1|TRBV3-1
CASSRQGSYNEQFF
TGTGCCAGCAGCCGGCAGGGCTCCTACAATGAGCAGTTCTTC
>many|NA|TRBJ1-5|TRBV20-1
CSARTGAHQPQHF
TGCAGTGCTAGAACGGGGGCCCATCAGCCCCAGCATTTT
>many|NA|TRBJ1-1|TRBV10-3
CAIKGGRDTEAFF
TGTGCCATCAAGGGGGGTCGGGACACTGAAGCTTTCTTT
>many|NA|TRBJ1-4|TRBV5-1
CASSLRGQPTNEKLFF
TGCGCCAGCAGCTTGAGAGGACAGCCAACTAATGAAAAACTGTTTTTT